A single sample is the source of the 5 T cell receptor beta chains below, sequenced in a study of blood T cell repertoires in COVID-19. Some clones are missing from TCRdb's copy, which holds only in-frame ones; the method was immunoSEQ multiplex PCR. Of a few hundred thousand clones listed, approximately 82% were seen once; the top ten hold 1.4%. The specimen was peripheral blood. These receptors came from a woman between 40 and 50 years old who had recovered from COVID-19.

The chain is built from TRBV19 and TRBJ2-7; 7 bases align to TRBD1. The CDR3 sequence is 13 residues long. The J segment lost 2 bases and the V segment lost 8 bases, leaving 6 bases of the junction unmatched. Germline CDR1 reads LNHDA; CDR2 reads SQIVND (reference sequence). The CDR3 reads CASGGQETYEQYF. The CDR3 DNA follows: TGTGCCAGTGGCGGACAGGAGACCTACGAGCAGTACTTC.

J is TRBJ2-1 and V is TRBV5-1; TRBD1 matches 12 bases. The CDR3 extends over 15 amino acids. V was pared by 4 bases and J by 8 bases, with 7 bases of the junction left unmatched. Germline lookup yields CDR1 SGHRS and CDR2 YFSETQ. Written as DNA, the CDR3 is TGCGCCAGCAGCAGGGGACAGGGGGCGATCTATGAGCAGTTCTTC. Its translation: CASSRGQGAIYEQFF.

This sequence joins TRBV28 and TRBJ2-7, with D possibly being TRBD1 (8 bases). CDR1 and CDR2 (germline): MDHEN, SYDVKM. The CDR3 consists of 12 residues. The ends were cut back, 10 bases at V and 4 bases at J, with 14 bases in the middle. This CDR3 reads CAIQQGGYEQYF. The CDR3, as DNA: TGTGCCATCCAACAGGGGGGGTACGAGCAGTACTTC.

The chain recombines TRBV6-5 with TRBJ2-6, with 8 nucleotides matching TRBD1. Germline-derived CDR1 and CDR2 are MNHEY and SVGAGI. The V segment lost 8 bases and the J segment 2 bases; nucleotides outside the gene matches: 2. This CDR3 has 14 residues. CDR3 loop: CASPRGPGANVLTF. CDR3 coding DNA: TGTGCCAGCCCCAGGGGGCCTGGGGCCAACGTCCTGACTTTC.

V is TRBV2 and J is TRBJ1-4; D possibly corresponds to TRBD1 (6 bases). Germline V gene data show CDR1 as SNHLY and CDR2 as FYNNEI. V was clipped by 4 bases and J by 8 bases, with 11 bases between them. This CDR3 has 13 amino acids. This chain's CDR3 is CASSVRGGEKLFF. In DNA form, the CDR3 reads TGTGCCAGCAGTGTCCGTGGGGGCGAAAAACTGTTTTTT.